What follows describes a single TCR beta chain. In the original workflow: Researchers report that nucleated cell counts were estimated from reference gene primer amplification. The protocol was immunoSEQ multiplex PCR, while the TCRdb copy is restricted to in-frame clones and leaves out a portion. The V and J calls and the clone size are those of that table, but D and trimming were determined from the DNA. The sample yields over 250,000 clones, 75% to 95% seen once. The sample comes from a study of blood T cell repertoires in COVID-19. Germline CDR1 and CDR2: SNHLY and FYNNEI. V was cut by 1 base and J by 5 bases, with 21 bases left in between. This CDR3 comprises 17 residues.

This receptor was obtained from a woman younger than 45 who had recovered from COVID-19. Sequencing was done on a sample of PBMCs or T cells enriched from blood (not recorded which). This sequence joins TRBV2 and TRBJ2-7; tentatively, D is TRBD1 (5 bases). The CDR3 bases are TGTGCCAGCAGTGAAGGGCAGGGCAGACGGATAAGGCACGAGCAGTACTTC. This gives the protein CASSEGQGRRIRHEQYF.